The 32 T cell receptor beta chains below all came from one sample that was sequenced in a study of T cell changes during pregnancy in multiple sclerosis. The method was immunoSEQ multiplex PCR; TCRdb's version includes in-frame clones alone and lacks a portion of them. The sample holds around 85,000 clones; approximately 90% are singletons and the top ten take roughly 3.5%. The sample was PBMCs, taken in the first trimester of pregnancy. All receptors come from a female donor in good health, serving as a control in a pregnancy study. Some clones in this sample may be carry-over from other donors' samples.

J is TRBJ2-7 and V is TRBV5-4, with D possibly TRBD1 on 6 matching bases. CDR1 is SGHNT and CDR2 is YYREEE in the germline V gene (reference sequence). The ends were cut back, 0 bases at V and 3 bases at J, with 16 bases in the middle. The CDR3 is 16 amino acids. The CDR3 bases are TGTGCCAGCAGCTTGGGGGTTGAGGACAGCCTCTACGAGCAGTACTTC. Amino acids: CASSLGVEDSLYEQYF. The full variable domain, with the rest looked up from reference TRBV5-4 and TRBJ2-7, is ETGVTQSPTHLIKTRGQQVTLRCSSQSGHNTVSWYQQALGQGPQFIFQYYREEENGRGNFPPRFSGLQFPNYSSELNVNALELDDSALYLCASSLGVEDSLYEQYFGPGTRLTVT.

This clone has just a few counts. The chain uses TRBV11-2 and TRBJ2-3, with 10 bases lining up with TRBD2. The germline V gene has CDR1 SGHAT and CDR2 FQNNGV. There are 14 residues in the CDR3. J gave up 6 bases and V 4 bases, and 4 bases lay outside the gene matches. The CDR3 region is CASSSSGRGDTQYF. As DNA, the CDR3 is TGTGCCAGCAGCTCGAGCGGGAGGGGGGATACGCAGTATTTT.

The V call is TRBV6-5, the J call TRBJ2-7, with D maybe TRBD1 (6 bases). The CDR3 length is 14 residues. Germline CDR1 and CDR2: MNHEY and SVGAGI. V was trimmed by 0 bases and J by 3 bases, leaving 9 bases between them. This chain's CDR3 is CASSYSKGDYEQYF. Written as DNA, the CDR3 is TGTGCCAGCAGTTACTCGAAGGGGGACTACGAGCAGTACTTC.

CDR3 nucleotides: TGTGCCAGCAGCTCGGACAGGGCTAATGAGCAGTTCTTC. Protein: CASSSDRANEQFF. This rearrangement joins TRBV13 to TRBJ2-1; 8 bases are shared with TRBD1. The CDR3 has 13 residues. The J segment lost 7 bases and the V segment lost 4 bases, leaving 3 bases of the junction unmatched. CDR1 and CDR2 from the germline V gene are PRHDT and FYEKMQ (reference sequence).

The chain employs TRBV28 and TRBJ2-7; 8 nucleotides align to TRBD1. Germline V gene data show CDR1 as MDHEN and CDR2 as SYDVKM. V lost 3 bases to trimming and J lost 4 bases; unmatched junction nucleotides: 5. The CDR3 runs 14 residues. The chain's CDR3 is CASSFWTGSYEQYF. As DNA, the CDR3 is TGTGCCAGCAGTTTTTGGACAGGGAGTTACGAGCAGTACTTC.

The V call is TRBV27, the J call TRBJ2-1; TRBD1 agrees at 9 bases. The germline V gene has CDR1 MNHEY and CDR2 SMNVEV (reference sequence). V gave up 2 bases and J gave up 10 bases; unmatched junction bases: 0. The CDR3 length is 12 residues. CDR3 amino acids: CASSLTGGEQFF. CDR3 DNA sequence: TGTGCCAGCAGTTTAACAGGGGGCGAGCAGTTCTTC.

This clone showed up just a few times. The chain couples TRBV19 to TRBJ2-1, with 15 bases identical to TRBD2. Losses at the gene ends were 5 bases for V and 1 base for J; bases not matched to a gene: 6. Germline-derived CDR1 and CDR2 are LNHDA and SQIVND (reference sequence). This CDR3 region has 18 residues. The CDR3 protein is CASSPGTSGGPSYNEQFF. In DNA form, the CDR3 reads TGTGCCAGTAGTCCTGGGACTAGCGGGGGGCCGTCCTACAATGAGCAGTTCTTC.

In DNA form, the CDR3 reads TGTGCCAGCAGTTGGGAGCGGGGGGGGGAAGATACGCAGTATTTT. Protein product: CASSWERGGEDTQYF. The gene calls are TRBV6-5 and TRBJ2-3, with 10 bases identical to TRBD2. The CDR3 is made up of 15 amino acids. Trimming cost V 4 bases and J 5 bases; bases outside gene matches: 6. Germline CDR1 MNHEY, CDR2 SVGAGI.

This clone has more than one count but fewer than ten. The chain is built from TRBV13 and TRBJ2-2, with D uncertain. The CDR3 totals 13 residues. In germline, CDR1 is PRHDT, CDR2 FYEKMQ (reference sequence). The ends were cut back, 3 bases at V and 1 base at J, with 3 bases in the middle. The CDR3 protein is CASSFRNTGELFF. The CDR3 coding sequence is TGTGCCAGCAGCTTCAGGAACACCGGGGAGCTGTTTTTT.

V usage is TRBV2 and J usage is TRBJ1-6, with D perhaps TRBD1 (5 bases). Germline V gene data show CDR1 as SNHLY and CDR2 as FYNNEI. The CDR3 has 17 amino acids. V lost 2 bases and J lost 1, with 12 bases in between. Written as DNA, the CDR3 is TGTGCCAGCAGTGAACGGACATTTGGGTCCTATAATTCACCCCTCCACTTT. Encoded protein: CASSERTFGSYNSPLHF.

In this sample, this clone turned up once. The J gene is TRBJ2-5, the V gene TRBV15, with D uncertain. CDR3 length: 14 amino acids. The germline V gene encodes CDR1 LNHNV and CDR2 YYDKDF (reference sequence). Deletions cut 1 base from V and 1 base from J, with 7 bases between. CDR3 residues: CATSRGSSQETQYF. Written as DNA, the CDR3 is TGTGCCACCAGCAGAGGTAGCTCCCAAGAGACCCAGTACTTC.

This chain connects TRBV6-5 to TRBJ2-5, with TRBD2 identical over 12 bases. V was clipped by 6 bases and J by 4 bases; unmatched bases: 6. Germline V lookup: CDR1 MNHEY, CDR2 SVGAGI. The CDR3 consists of 15 residues. The CDR3 sequence: CASSPSGRGGETQYF. CDR3 DNA sequence: TGTGCCAGCAGCCCTAGCGGGAGGGGGGGAGAGACCCAGTACTTC.

J is TRBJ1-5 and V is TRBV27; maybe TRBD1 (5 bases). This CDR3 is built from 13 residues. Per the germline V gene, CDR1 is MNHEY and CDR2 is SMNVEV (reference sequence). V lost 5 bases, J lost 4 bases, and 9 bases lay in between. The CDR3 loop reads CASSDSPNQPQHF. The DNA for the CDR3 is TGTGCCAGCAGTGACAGTCCTAATCAGCCCCAGCATTTT.

This chain links TRBV9 with TRBJ1-2; D is perhaps TRBD1 (5 bases). The CDR3 length is 16 residues. Trimming shortened V by 0 bases and J by 6 bases, and 18 bases separated the two germline ends. CDR1 is SGDLS, CDR2 YYNGEE, per germline. The CDR3 nucleotides are TGTGCCAGCAGCGTAGTAAGAAGGGGCAGGGTGGATGGCTACACCTTC. This encodes CASSVVRRGRVDGYTF.

V and J are TRBV6-1 and TRBJ2-3; D gene uncertain. The CDR3 loop spans 12 amino acids. Germline CDR1 and CDR2: MNHNS and SASEGT. V was shortened by 4 bases and J by 5 bases, with 7 bases between the two germline ends. The CDR3 loop reads CASSVRGDTQYF. The CDR3 coding sequence is TGTGCCAGCAGTGTACGAGGAGATACGCAGTATTTT.

The chain recombines TRBV27 with TRBJ2-5, with 7 bases identical to TRBD2. Trimming cost V 4 bases and J 5 bases; bases outside gene matches: 13. The CDR3 is made up of 16 amino acids. Germline V gives CDR1 MNHEY, CDR2 SMNVEV (reference sequence). For the CDR3, the DNA is TGTGCCAGCAGTTCATTGTCTGCGGGAGTTGGGGAGACCCAGTACTTC. Protein product: CASSSLSAGVGETQYF.

The chain carries TRBV19 and TRBJ2-7; TRBD1 matches 7 bases. There are 12 residues in the CDR3. V lost 9 bases to trimming and J lost 5 bases; unmatched junction nucleotides: 7. The germline CDR1 and CDR2 sequences are LNHDA and SQIVND (reference sequence). CDR3 sequence reads: CASQTGDHEQYF. CDR3 sequence (DNA): TGTGCCAGCCAAACAGGGGACCACGAGCAGTACTTC.

The V gene is TRBV7-8, the J gene TRBJ2-7, with D unclear. The germline V and J ends were trimmed by 5 bases and 4 bases, with 12 bases remaining between them. Germline V gene sequence: CDR1 SGHVS, CDR2 FQNEAQ. This CDR3 has 13 amino acids. Here the CDR3 DNA reads TGTGCCAGCAGCCCTGCTCAGCGATACGAGCAGTACTTC. Amino acids: CASSPAQRYEQYF.

CDR3 in amino acids: CASSQVHQGAFSEKLFF. The DNA for the CDR3 is TGCGCCAGCAGCCAAGTCCACCAGGGGGCCTTCAGTGAAAAACTGTTTTTT. V and J are TRBV4-1 and TRBJ1-4; TRBD1 agrees at 8 bases. The V and J ends lost 1 base and 7 bases, in that order; junction bases with no gene match: 11. This CDR3 contains 17 residues. CDR1 and CDR2 (germline): MGHRA, YSYEKL.

The rearrangement uses TRBV28 and TRBJ1-1; D ambiguous. This CDR3 is built from 13 residues. Germline V gene data show CDR1 as MDHEN and CDR2 as SYDVKM. V shed 1 base and J shed 1 base, with 4 bases lying between them. The chain's CDR3 is CASSLYSNTEAFF. The CDR3 DNA reads as TGTGCCAGCAGTTTATACTCGAACACTGAAGCTTTCTTT. The full variable domain, with the rest looked up from reference TRBV28 and TRBJ1-1, is DVKVTQSSRYLVKRTGEKVFLECVQDMDHENMFWYRQDPGLGLRLIYFSYDVKMKEKGDIPEGYSVSREKKERFSLILESASTNQTSMYLCASSLYSNTEAFFGQGTRLTVV.

The table lists this clone with a few counts. This chain uses TRBV15 with TRBJ1-5; TRBD1 might be the D (5 bases). With 5 bases removed from V and 5 bases from J, the gap between germline ends came to 10 bases. The CDR3 runs 13 residues. Germline V gene sequence: CDR1 LNHNV, CDR2 YYDKDF (reference sequence). DNA for the CDR3: TGTGCCACCAGCGTAGACAGTGATCAGCCCCAGCATTTT. Translated: CATSVDSDQPQHF.

The chain couples TRBV4-1 to TRBJ1-1; no definite D call. CDR3 length: 12 amino acids. V lost 0 bases and J lost 7, with 6 bases in between. CDR1 is MGHRA and CDR2 is YSYEKL in the germline V gene. CDR3 loop: CASSQDRSEAFF. CDR3 bases: TGCGCCAGCAGCCAAGATCGCAGTGAAGCTTTCTTT.

The rearrangement uses TRBV15 and TRBJ2-5, with unresolved D. Germline-derived CDR1 and CDR2 are LNHNV and YYDKDF (reference sequence). The CDR3 is 13 amino acids. Trimming removed 5 bases at V and 3 bases at J, with 10 bases between. This CDR3 reads CATSAVIEETQYF. CDR3 DNA: TGTGCCACCAGCGCGGTGATAGAAGAGACCCAGTACTTC.

V is TRBV21-1 and J is TRBJ2-1; TRBD2 is taken as the D call from the table, unchecked against the DNA. TRBV21-1 is described as a pseudogene. The CDR3 has 17 residues. The CDR3 region is CAILRAGGPGFYNEQFF. CDR3 DNA sequence: TGTGCCATCCTACGGGCGGGAGGGCCTGGTTTTTACAATGAGCAGTTCTTC.

The rearrangement uses TRBV7-9 and TRBJ2-5, with D possibly being TRBD1 (5 bases). The germline gives CDR1 SEHNR, CDR2 FQNEAQ (reference sequence). This CDR3 comprises 15 residues. V lost 5 bases and J 3 bases, leaving 16 bases between the germline ends. CDR3 coding DNA: TGTGCCAGCAGCAGTCGGACAACACTGGAAGAGACCCAGTACTTC. Translated: CASSSRTTLEETQYF.

The chain employs TRBV29-1 and TRBJ2-7; TRBD2 aligns across 8 bases. CDR3 length: 14 amino acids. Germline V gene lookup returns CDR1 SQVTM and CDR2 ANQGSEA. The V segment lost 3 bases and the J segment 2 bases; nucleotides outside the gene matches: 6. CDR3: CSVEIAGLPYEQYF. CDR3 nucleotides: TGCAGCGTTGAGATAGCGGGGTTACCCTACGAGCAGTACTTC.

This chain links TRBV19 with TRBJ2-7; 7 bases align to TRBD1. Losses at the gene ends were 5 bases for V and 3 bases for J; bases not matched to a gene: 13. Per germline, CDR1 LNHDA and CDR2 SQIVND (reference sequence). There are 16 residues in the CDR3. DNA for the CDR3: TGTGCCAGTAGTCCCGAGGTTGGGACAGATATCTACGAGCAGTACTTC. Amino acids: CASSPEVGTDIYEQYF.

V gene TRBV4-1 combines with J gene TRBJ1-2, with D perhaps TRBD1 (5 bases). The V end was cut by 1 base, the J end by 5 bases, with 14 bases between. CDR1 and CDR2 (germline): MGHRA, YSYEKL. The CDR3 length is 15 residues. This CDR3 is CASSQAPGGYYGYTF. The DNA for the CDR3 is TGCGCCAGCAGCCAAGCGCCTGGGGGGTATTATGGCTACACCTTC.

This rearrangement joins TRBV28 to TRBJ2-3, with D possibly matching TRBD1 (5 bases). The CDR3 totals 11 residues. Germline CDR1 is MDHEN and CDR2 is SYDVKM. V lost 6 bases, J lost 8 bases, and 9 bases lay in between. The CDR3 loop is CASRGLGTQYF. In nucleotides, the CDR3 is TGTGCCAGCAGGGGGCTGGGTACGCAGTATTTT.

The CDR3 is CASSELRGAYNEQFF. The CDR3 nucleotides read TGTGCCAGCAGTGAATTGCGGGGGGCCTACAATGAGCAGTTCTTC. V usage is TRBV25-1 and J usage is TRBJ2-1; 8 nucleotides line up with TRBD2. V was clipped by 1 base and J by 2 bases; unmatched bases: 1. The germline gives CDR1 MGHDK, CDR2 SYGVNS. The CDR3 sequence is 15 residues long. Complete variable domain (other parts from reference TRBV25-1 and TRBJ2-1): EADIYQTPRYLVIGTGKKITLECSQTMGHDKMYWYQQDPGMELHLIHYSYGVNSTEKGDLSSESTVSRIRTEHFPLTLESARPSHTSQYLCASSELRGAYNEQFFGPGTRLTVL.

This chain connects TRBV9 to TRBJ2-3; tentative D call: TRBD2 (6 bases). The length of the CDR3 is 16 residues. The germline V gene has CDR1 SGDLS and CDR2 YYNGEE. Trimming took off 3 bases at V and 6 bases at J, with 20 bases between the two ends. This CDR3 is CASSAPGTALGDTQYF. For the CDR3, the DNA is TGTGCCAGCAGCGCCCCCGGGACTGCTTTAGGGGATACGCAGTATTTT. The complete variable domain, with remaining parts taken from reference TRBV9 and TRBJ2-3, reads DSGVTQTPKHLITATGQRVTLRCSPRSGDLSVYWYQQSLDQGLQFLIQYYNGEERAKGNILERFSAQQFPDLHSELNLSSLELGDSALYFCASSAPGTALGDTQYFGPGTRLTVL.

V gene TRBV5-1 combines with J gene TRBJ2-5; TRBD2 matches at 8 bases. The ends lost 5 bases at V and 3 bases at J; junction bases unmatched: 9. This CDR3 has 15 amino acids. Germline CDR1 and CDR2: SGHRS and YFSETQ. The CDR3 is CASSSSSGSEETQYF. In DNA form, the CDR3 reads TGCGCCAGCAGTTCATCTAGCGGGTCCGAAGAGACCCAGTACTTC.